This T cell receptor (beta chain) was recovered during a study of OX40 agonist ivuxolimab in advanced cancers. TCRdb's table, derived via immunoSEQ multiplex PCR, lists solely in-frame clones and lacks some. The sample comprises 65,000 to 95,000 clones, 90% of which are singletons, and 0.33% rests with the top ten. The material was CD4+ or CD8+ T cells sorted from blood, obtained in a trial of the OX40 agonist ivuxolimab. This receptor was obtained from an adult with an advanced solid tumor such as melanoma, head and neck, liver or kidney cancer.

The DNA of the CDR3 is TGTGCCTGGAGTGTACGTTCTTTAGCCAAAAACATTCAGTACTTC. It yields the protein CAWSVRSLAKNIQYF. V and J are TRBV30 and TRBJ2-4; no firm D call. Per germline, CDR1 GTSNPN and CDR2 SVGIG (reference sequence). The V gene lost 0 bases and the J gene lost 0 bases, with 9 bases spanning the gap. CDR3 size: 15 residues. Combining the CDR3 with reference TRBV30 and TRBJ2-4 gives the whole variable domain SQTIHQWPATLVQPVGSPLSLECTVEGTSNPNLYWYRQAAGRGLQLLFYSVGIGQISSEVPQNLSASRPQDRQFILSSKKLLLSDSGFYLCAWSVRSLAKNIQYFGAGTRLSVL.